The rows below give T cell receptor beta chains drawn from one sample of a study of CD8 T cells in ankylosing spondylitis. In TCRdb, the 5' RACE reads were re-called with MiXCR into one record per CDR3 protein. The table records around 340,000 distinct CDR3 sequences, approximately 20% of them present only once. The sequencing sample was made of blood, either unsorted or a sorted T cell fraction (not recorded which). The origin of the receptors is a male donor with ankylosing spondylitis or in good health (not recorded which). CDR3s include the opening cysteine and the closing phenylalanine or tryptophan. The D gene is left open where the match is weak. The size field is filled for only some rows; it gives once, few, many or a size class.

cdr3_nt	cdr3_aa	d_call	j_call	v_call	clone_size
TGTGCCACCAGTGTCTTATCCCCTACGGACACCGGGGAGCTGTTTTTT	CATSVLSPTDTGELFF	-	TRBJ2-2	TRBV24-1	few
TGCAGTGCACAGCTAGCGGACACATACAATGAGCAGTTCTTC	CSAQLADTYNEQFF	TRBD2	TRBJ2-1	TRBV20-1	many
TGTGCCAGCAGCGTAGACTTGAAGGGGCAGAACACTGAAGCTTTCTTT	CASSVDLKGQNTEAFF	-	TRBJ1-1	TRBV9	-
TGTGCCAGCAGTTTAATGGGGCAAAGGTTCTACGAGCAGTACTTC	CASSLMGQRFYEQYF	-	TRBJ2-7	TRBV27	few
TGTGCCAGCAGCCGGGGCAGCAACTGGGAGCTGTTTTTT	CASSRGSNWELFF	-	TRBJ2-2	TRBV7-9	few
TGTGCCAGCAGCTCCACAGGGCTTTGGACAGATACGCAGTATTTT	CASSSTGLWTDTQYF	-	TRBJ2-3	TRBV7-9	few
TGTGCCAGCAGCCAGGTTGATACTAGCGGGGGATACGAGCAGTACTTC	CASSQVDTSGGYEQYF	TRBD2	TRBJ2-7	TRBV3-1	few
TGCGCCAGCAGCCAAGAGTGGGCAGGGGTTGTTTACGAGCAGTACTTC	CASSQEWAGVVYEQYF	-	TRBJ2-7	TRBV4-1	-
TGTGCCAGCAGTTACGTACTAGCGGGGGTCCCAGATACGCAGTATTTT	CASSYVLAGVPDTQYF	TRBD2	TRBJ2-3	TRBV6-5	few
TGTGCCACCAGTGACTGGGACAGGGGGAGCCAAGAGACCCAGTACTTC	CATSDWDRGSQETQYF	TRBD1	TRBJ2-5	TRBV24-1	few
TGTGCCAGCAGCTCGGAGTACAATGAGCAGTTCTTC	CASSSEYNEQFF	-	TRBJ2-1	TRBV7-9	-
TGTGCCAGCAGCTCGGGGACAGGGGACCACGAGCAGTACTTC	CASSSGTGDHEQYF	TRBD1	TRBJ2-7	TRBV7-6	-
TGTGCCACCAGCCTCCCCGGACTAGCGGGGGGAAGAGATACGCAGTATTTT	CATSLPGLAGGRDTQYF	TRBD2	TRBJ2-3	TRBV15	-
TGTGCCACCAGGGGAGAGACCTACGAGCAGTACTTC	CATRGETYEQYF	-	TRBJ2-7	TRBV27	-
TGTGCCAGCAGTACCCCCGACAGCTACGAGCAGTACTTC	CASSTPDSYEQYF	-	TRBJ2-7	TRBV12-3/TRBV12-4	few
TGTGCCAGCAGTACCGGTGGGACAGGGTTCACAGATACGCAGTATTTT	CASSTGGTGFTDTQYF	TRBD1	TRBJ2-3	TRBV27	few
TGCAGTGCTAGAGATCTGGAGGTTGGTGAAAAACTGTTTTTT	CSARDLEVGEKLFF	-	TRBJ1-4	TRBV20-1	-
TGCGCCAGCATCAATATATCAGGGGGCCCCTACAATGAGCAGTTCTTC	CASINISGGPYNEQFF	TRBD1	TRBJ2-1	TRBV5-1	many
TGTGCCAGCAGCCCGACTAGCGGGGGGTTCTCCTACGAGCAGTACTTC	CASSPTSGGFSYEQYF	TRBD2	TRBJ2-7	TRBV12-3/TRBV12-4	-
TGTGCCAGCTCGCGGGGGCCTCGCACAGATACGCAGTATTTT	CASSRGPRTDTQYF	-	TRBJ2-3	TRBV18	-
TGTGCCAGCAGAGAGGGACTAGCGGGGGCCTACAATGAGCAGTTCTTC	CASREGLAGAYNEQFF	TRBD2	TRBJ2-1	TRBV6-1	-
TGTGCCAGCAGCTTAGGACCCTACTACGAGCAGTACTTC	CASSLGPYYEQYF	-	TRBJ2-7	TRBV11-2	few
TGTGCCAGCAGTCCTGACCCGGACTCCTACGAGCAGTACTTC	CASSPDPDSYEQYF	-	TRBJ2-7	TRBV2	few
TGCAGCGCCAAAGGGGAGGCTGGGGCCAACGTCCTGACTTTC	CSAKGEAGANVLTF	-	TRBJ2-6	TRBV29-1	-
TGTGCCAGCTCACCAGGGCCCCTACAGGGGCCTTACAATGAGCAGTTCTTC	CASSPGPLQGPYNEQFF	TRBD1	TRBJ2-1	TRBV18	-
TGTGCCAGCAGCTTAATGGCGCTAGACTCCAATGAGCAGTTCTTC	CASSLMALDSNEQFF	-	TRBJ2-1	TRBV7-3	-
TGTGCCAGCAGTGAAATGTTGGGGGCCCGATCAGACGAGCAGTACTTC	CASSEMLGARSDEQYF	-	TRBJ2-7	TRBV25-1	-
TGTGCCAGCAGCCAAGTGGCAGGGGGAAGAGACGAGCAGTACTTC	CASSQVAGGRDEQYF	TRBD1	TRBJ2-7	TRBV4-2	few
TGTGCCAGCAGCTCGGAGGAGGGTCCGACACGCATGACAGATACGCAGTATTTT	CASSSEEGPTRMTDTQYF	-	TRBJ2-3	TRBV11-2	-
TGTGCCAGCAGTCCCCGGACAGGGAAACATACCGGGGAGCTGTTTTTT	CASSPRTGKHTGELFF	TRBD1	TRBJ2-2	TRBV6-1	-
TGCGCCAGCAGCCAAGATCGAGGGACAGGGGTCTACGAGCAGTACTTC	CASSQDRGTGVYEQYF	TRBD1	TRBJ2-7	TRBV4-1	few